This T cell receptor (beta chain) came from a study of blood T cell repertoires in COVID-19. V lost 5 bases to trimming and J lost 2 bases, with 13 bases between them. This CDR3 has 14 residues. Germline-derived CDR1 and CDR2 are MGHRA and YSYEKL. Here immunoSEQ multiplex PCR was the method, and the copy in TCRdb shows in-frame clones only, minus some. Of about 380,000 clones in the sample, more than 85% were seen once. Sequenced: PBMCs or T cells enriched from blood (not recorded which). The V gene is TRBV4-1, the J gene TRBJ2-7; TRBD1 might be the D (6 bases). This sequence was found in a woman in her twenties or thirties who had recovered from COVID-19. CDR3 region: CASSRRTETYEQYF. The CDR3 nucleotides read TGCGCCAGCAGCAGACGGACAGAAACCTACGAGCAGTACTTC.